This is a list of T cell receptor beta chains from one sample in a study of T-cell reconstitution after alpha-beta-depleted transplantation in children. TCRdb recomputed calls from the PCR reads with MiXCR, one row per CDR3 protein. The sample contains hundreds of thousands of distinct CDR3 sequences, roughly 13% of which appear only once. The material was PBMCs, mostly from graft donor cells, obtained 360 days after TCRalphabeta/CD19-depleted stem cell transplant. The source of these receptors is a male patient younger than 18 who had a stem cell transplant for acute myeloid leukemia, so the T cells may come from the graft donor. The conserved cysteine and the conserved F or W are not part of the CDR3 here. Fields, in order: J gene, D gene, V gene, CDR3 protein. A D gene is named only where the DNA matches it firmly.

J gene: TRBJ1-5
D gene: -
V gene: TRBV20-1
CDR3 protein: SALALQVINQPQH

J gene: TRBJ2-6
D gene: -
V gene: TRBV28
CDR3 protein: ASSLLSGANVLT

J gene: TRBJ2-1
D gene: TRBD2
V gene: TRBV7-6
CDR3 protein: ASRKSGLAGPPNEQF

J gene: TRBJ2-3
D gene: -
V gene: TRBV24-1
CDR3 protein: ATSGVRTGAQPTDTQY

J gene: TRBJ2-5
D gene: -
V gene: TRBV5-1
CDR3 protein: ASSSGTAQGTQY

J gene: TRBJ2-4
D gene: TRBD1
V gene: TRBV7-9
CDR3 protein: ASSYPTLPGQGFVDKNIQY

J gene: TRBJ2-7
D gene: TRBD2
V gene: TRBV28
CDR3 protein: ASGVSGRAYEQY

J gene: TRBJ2-1
D gene: TRBD2
V gene: TRBV7-3
CDR3 protein: ASSLSSSGSIHEQF

J gene: TRBJ2-1
D gene: -
V gene: TRBV4-1
CDR3 protein: ASSRGVSDEQF

J gene: TRBJ2-3
D gene: -
V gene: TRBV21-1
CDR3 protein: ASSRQVLTDTQY

J gene: TRBJ1-6
D gene: -
V gene: TRBV2
CDR3 protein: ASIERTNSPLH

J gene: TRBJ2-1
D gene: TRBD2
V gene: TRBV4-3
CDR3 protein: ASSLAATGTSTFHEQF

J gene: TRBJ1-5
D gene: TRBD1
V gene: TRBV4-3
CDR3 protein: ASSQDTGGGGQPQH

J gene: TRBJ2-7
D gene: -
V gene: TRBV5-1
CDR3 protein: ASSFGTNTYEQY

J gene: TRBJ2-5
D gene: -
V gene: TRBV28
CDR3 protein: ASSLPDGRTQY

J gene: TRBJ2-7
D gene: -
V gene: TRBV25-1
CDR3 protein: ASSEWDVGRYEQY

J gene: TRBJ2-1
D gene: TRBD2
V gene: TRBV12-5
CDR3 protein: ASGLGLAANEQF

J gene: TRBJ2-7
D gene: -
V gene: TRBV29-1
CDR3 protein: SVGGPRHLSSYEQY